One and the same sample provided the 7 T cell receptor beta chains below, sequenced in a study of blood T cell repertoires in COVID-19. Profiled with immunoSEQ multiplex PCR; TCRdb holds only in-frame clones, not every one. This table has 390,000 or so clones, 70% to 90% appearing once. What was sequenced was peripheral blood. These receptors all come from a woman aged 30 to 39 with COVID-19, enrolled during active disease.

V and J are TRBV27 and TRBJ1-2, with TRBD1 identical over 7 bases. The CDR3 runs 14 residues. Per the germline V gene, CDR1 is MNHEY and CDR2 is SMNVEV (reference sequence). V shed 2 bases, J shed 4 bases, and the junction held 4 bases outside the gene matches. CDR3 region: CASSLTRDSYGYTF. CDR3 nucleotides: TGTGCCAGCAGTTTAACACGGGACAGCTATGGCTACACCTTC.

The rearrangement uses TRBV23-1 and TRBJ1-4; tentatively, D is TRBD1 (6 bases). TRBV23-1 is an ORF, and what it does is uncertain. With 2 bases removed from V and 4 bases from J, the gap between germline ends came to 17 bases. The length of the CDR3 is 17 residues. This CDR3 reads CASSQPAGGTSNEKLFF. The CDR3 DNA follows: TGCGCCAGCAGTCAACCAGCTGGGGGCACTAGTAATGAAAAACTGTTTTTT.

The chain links TRBV13 to TRBJ2-7, with D tentatively TRBD1 (5 bases). V shed 2 bases and J shed 0 bases, with 8 bases lying between them. Per germline, CDR1 PRHDT and CDR2 FYEKMQ (reference sequence). This CDR3 has 14 residues. The CDR3 nucleotides read TGTGCCAGCAGCTTAAATCAGGGCTCCTACGAGCAGTACTTC. Amino acid sequence: CASSLNQGSYEQYF.

J is TRBJ1-1 and V is TRBV7-2, with 8 bases lining up with TRBD1. CDR3 size: 15 residues. The ends lost 7 bases at V and 1 base at J; junction bases unmatched: 8. Germline V gene sequence: CDR1 SGHTA, CDR2 FQGNSA. The DNA of the CDR3 is TGTGCCAGCATCATGGACAGGGCGGGGAACACTGAAGCTTTCTTT. This gives the protein CASIMDRAGNTEAFF.

The V call is TRBV10-3, the J call TRBJ2-3, with 7 bases fitting TRBD1. Losses at the gene ends were 3 bases for V and 3 bases for J; bases not matched to a gene: 6. The CDR3 spans 15 residues. From germline, CDR1 is ENHRY and CDR2 SYGVKD. This CDR3 is CAISESEQGTDTQYF. The DNA for the CDR3 is TGTGCCATCAGTGAATCCGAACAGGGGACAGATACGCAGTATTTT.

The genes are TRBV9 and TRBJ2-1; D possibly corresponds to TRBD2 (6 bases). This CDR3 has 16 amino acids. The V end lost 4 bases, the J end lost 5 bases, and 19 bases lay between the germline ends. Germline V gene lookup returns CDR1 SGDLS and CDR2 YYNGEE. For the CDR3, the DNA is TGTGCCAGCAGCCTTTTCTGGGCTAGCGCTAACAATGAGCAGTTCTTC. Translating it yields CASSLFWASANNEQFF.

The V and J genes are TRBV13 and TRBJ2-5, with 10 bases that match TRBD1. Germline lookup yields CDR1 PRHDT and CDR2 FYEKMQ (reference sequence). Trimming took 5 bases from V and 5 from J; bases not matched to a gene: 11. There are 16 residues in the CDR3. The CDR3 reads CASSPPSPGQGETQYF. DNA for the CDR3: TGTGCCAGCAGCCCTCCATCCCCGGGACAGGGGGAGACCCAGTACTTC.